This TCR beta chain originates from a study of CD8 T cells in Susac syndrome. An input of roughly 0.45 to 1 ug of RNA was subjected to reverse transcription using random hexamers. TCRdb fed the immunoSEQ multiplex PCR reads into MiXCR, producing one record per CDR3 protein. The table records approximately 83,000 distinct CDR3 sequences, approximately 95% of them present only once. Negative isolation was used for CD8+ and CD4+ T cells, and FACS enrichment was applied to TEMRA cells. Trimming removed 4 bases at V and 2 bases at J, with 13 bases between. Per germline, CDR1 SGHRS and CDR2 YFSETQ. This CDR3 contains 15 residues.

The chain couples TRBV5-1 to TRBJ2-1; D not certain. This clonotype originated in a human donor with Susac syndrome. The specimen sequenced was CD8+ T cells from PBMCs. CDR3 sequence: CASSLVGPPYNEQFF. The CDR3 DNA reads TGCGCCAGCAGCCTGGTCGGACCCCCCTACAATGAGCAGTTCTTC.